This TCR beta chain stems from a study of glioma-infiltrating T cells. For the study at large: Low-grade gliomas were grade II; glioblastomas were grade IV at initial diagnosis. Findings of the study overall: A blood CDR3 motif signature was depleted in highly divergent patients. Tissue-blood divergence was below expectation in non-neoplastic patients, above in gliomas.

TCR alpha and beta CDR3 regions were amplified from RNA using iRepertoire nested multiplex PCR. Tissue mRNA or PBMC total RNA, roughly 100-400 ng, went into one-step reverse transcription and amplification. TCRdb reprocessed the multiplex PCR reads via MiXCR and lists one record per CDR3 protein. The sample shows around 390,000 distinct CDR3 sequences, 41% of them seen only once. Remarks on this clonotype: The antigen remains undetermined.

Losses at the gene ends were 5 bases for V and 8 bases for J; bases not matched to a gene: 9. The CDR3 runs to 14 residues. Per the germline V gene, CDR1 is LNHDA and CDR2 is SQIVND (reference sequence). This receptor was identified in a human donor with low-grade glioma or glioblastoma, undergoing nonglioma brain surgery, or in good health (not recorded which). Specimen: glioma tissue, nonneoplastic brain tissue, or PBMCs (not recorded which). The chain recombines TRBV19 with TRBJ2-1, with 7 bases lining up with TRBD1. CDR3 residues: CASSLGGAYYEQFF. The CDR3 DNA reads TGTGCCAGTAGTTTAGGGGGCGCGTACTATGAGCAGTTCTTC.